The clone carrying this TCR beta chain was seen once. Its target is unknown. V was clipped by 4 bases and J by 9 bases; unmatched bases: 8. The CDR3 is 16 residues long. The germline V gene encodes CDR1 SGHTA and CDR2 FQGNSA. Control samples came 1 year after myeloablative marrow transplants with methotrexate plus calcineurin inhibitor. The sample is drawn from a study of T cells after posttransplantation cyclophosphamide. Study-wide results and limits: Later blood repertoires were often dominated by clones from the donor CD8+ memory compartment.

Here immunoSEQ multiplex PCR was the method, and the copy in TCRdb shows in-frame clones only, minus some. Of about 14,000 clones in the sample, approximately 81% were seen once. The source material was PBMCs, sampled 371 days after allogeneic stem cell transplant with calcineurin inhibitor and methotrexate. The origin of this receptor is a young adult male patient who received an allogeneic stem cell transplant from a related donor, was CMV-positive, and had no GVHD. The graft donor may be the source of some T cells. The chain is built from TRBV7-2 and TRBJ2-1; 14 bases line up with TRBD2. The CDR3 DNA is TGTGCCAGCAGCTCGACTAGCGGGAGGGTTGGGAGTGAGCAGTTCTTC. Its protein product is CASSSTSGRVGSEQFF.